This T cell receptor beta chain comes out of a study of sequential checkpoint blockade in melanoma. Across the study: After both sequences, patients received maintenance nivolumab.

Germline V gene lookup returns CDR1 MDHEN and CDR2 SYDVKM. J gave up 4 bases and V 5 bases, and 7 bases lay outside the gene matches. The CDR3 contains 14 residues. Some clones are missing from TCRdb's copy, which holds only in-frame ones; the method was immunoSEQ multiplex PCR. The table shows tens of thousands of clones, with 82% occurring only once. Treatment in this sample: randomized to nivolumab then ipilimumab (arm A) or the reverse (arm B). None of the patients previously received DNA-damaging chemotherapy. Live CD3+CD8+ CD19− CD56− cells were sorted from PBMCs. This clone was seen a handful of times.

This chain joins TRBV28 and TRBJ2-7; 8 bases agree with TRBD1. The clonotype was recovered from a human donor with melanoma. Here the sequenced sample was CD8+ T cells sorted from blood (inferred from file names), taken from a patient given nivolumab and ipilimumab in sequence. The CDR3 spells CASSEEGTGYEQYF. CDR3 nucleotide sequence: TGTGCCAGCAGTGAAGAAGGGACAGGTTACGAGCAGTACTTC.